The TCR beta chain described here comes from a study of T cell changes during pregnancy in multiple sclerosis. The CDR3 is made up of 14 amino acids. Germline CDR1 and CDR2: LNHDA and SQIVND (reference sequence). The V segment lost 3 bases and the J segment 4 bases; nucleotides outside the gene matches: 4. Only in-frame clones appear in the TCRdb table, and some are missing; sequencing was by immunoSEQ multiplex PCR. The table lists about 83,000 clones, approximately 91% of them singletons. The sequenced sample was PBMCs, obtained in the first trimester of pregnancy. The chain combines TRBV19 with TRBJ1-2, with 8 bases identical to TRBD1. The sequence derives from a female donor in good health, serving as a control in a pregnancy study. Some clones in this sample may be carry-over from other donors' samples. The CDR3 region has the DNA TGTGCCAGTAGTATTCGACAGGGGCCCTATGGCTACACCTTC. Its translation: CASSIRQGPYGYTF.